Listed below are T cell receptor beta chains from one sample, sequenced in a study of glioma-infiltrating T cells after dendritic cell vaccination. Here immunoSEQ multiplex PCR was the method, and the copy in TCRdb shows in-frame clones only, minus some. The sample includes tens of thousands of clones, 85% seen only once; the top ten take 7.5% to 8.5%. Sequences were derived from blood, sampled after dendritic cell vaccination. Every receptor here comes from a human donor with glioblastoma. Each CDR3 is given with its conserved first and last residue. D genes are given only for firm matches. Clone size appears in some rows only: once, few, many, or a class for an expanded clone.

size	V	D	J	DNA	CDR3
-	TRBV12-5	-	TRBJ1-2	TGTGCTAGTGGTTTTGGAGCTACACCCCTTGGCTACACCTTC	CASGFGATPLGYTF
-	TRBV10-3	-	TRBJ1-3	TGTGCCGGCGGGATTTCTGGAAACACCATATATTTT	CAGGISGNTIYF
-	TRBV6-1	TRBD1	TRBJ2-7	TGTGCCAGCAGGGGGACAGGGGGTCTGTACGAGCAGTACTTC	CASRGTGGLYEQYF
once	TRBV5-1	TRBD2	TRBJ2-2	TGCGCCAGCAGCTTACCCTCGGGAGGGGACACCGGGGAGCTGTTTTTT	CASSLPSGGDTGELFF
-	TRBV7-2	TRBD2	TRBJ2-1	TGTGCCAGCAGCTTAGGGCTAGCGGGGGTCAATGAGCAGTTCTTC	CASSLGLAGVNEQFF
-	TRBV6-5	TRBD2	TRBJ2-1	TGTGCCAGCAGCCATCCGACTAGCGGAGAAGTCTTC	CASSHPTSGEVF
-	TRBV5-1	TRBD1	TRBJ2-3	TGCGCCAGCAGCTTTGACAGGGTTGAGACAGATACGCAGTATTTT	CASSFDRVETDTQYF
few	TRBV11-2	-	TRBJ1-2	TGTGCCAGCAGCTCGGTCGGAGGGTTTGGCTACACCTTC	CASSSVGGFGYTF
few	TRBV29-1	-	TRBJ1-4	TGCAGCGTAGGGGGAGCAACTAATGAAAAACTGTTTTTT	CSVGGATNEKLFF
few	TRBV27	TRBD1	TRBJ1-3	TGTGCCAGCAGTAACGGGGGGACAGGATTAATTGGAAACACCATATATTTT	CASSNGGTGLIGNTIYF
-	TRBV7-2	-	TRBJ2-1	TGTGCCAGCAGCCAGGGGGGTTACTACAATGAGCAGTTCTTC	CASSQGGYYNEQFF
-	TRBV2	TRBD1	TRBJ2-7	TGTGCCAGCAGTGAAGCGCAAGGGACAGGGCCGTACTTC	CASSEAQGTGPYF
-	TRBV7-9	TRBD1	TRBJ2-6	TGTGCCAGCAGCCCCCCCGGACAGGCCTCTGGGGCCAACGTCCTGACTTTC	CASSPPGQASGANVLTF
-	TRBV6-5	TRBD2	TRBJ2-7	TGTGCCAGCAGGAGGACTAGCGGGAGCTACGAGCAGTACTTC	CASRRTSGSYEQYF
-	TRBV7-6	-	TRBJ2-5	TGTGCCAGCAGCCTCCGCCTGACTAATACGCAGGGGGAGACCCAGTACTTC	CASSLRLTNTQGETQYF
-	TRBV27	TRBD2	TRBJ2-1	TGTGCCAGCAGTTTACTAGCGGGTGGGTACAATGAGCAGTTCTTC	CASSLLAGGYNEQFF
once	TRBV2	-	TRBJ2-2	TGTGCCAGCGTGGTCGGGACACAGAACACCGGGGAGCTGTTTTTT	CASVVGTQNTGELFF
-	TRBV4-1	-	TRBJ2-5	TGCGCCAGCAGCCAACTAGAAGGGCGGGCGGGGCAAGAGACCCAGTACTTC	CASSQLEGRAGQETQYF
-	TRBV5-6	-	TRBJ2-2	TGTGCCAGCAGCTTGGCCACAGGGTTCGGGGAGCTGTTTTTT	CASSLATGFGELFF
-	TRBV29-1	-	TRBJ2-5	TGCAGCGTTGGGCGAGACAGGCAAGAGACCCAGTACTTC	CSVGRDRQETQYF
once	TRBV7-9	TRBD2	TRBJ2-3	TGTGCCAGCAGCTTAGTTCAAGCGGGGTCAGATACGCAGTATTTT	CASSLVQAGSDTQYF
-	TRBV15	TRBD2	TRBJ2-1	TGTGCCACCAGCCACGCCCCCGGGCCGCGGGAGGGTGAGCAGTTCTTC	CATSHAPGPREGEQFF
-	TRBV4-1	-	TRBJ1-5	TGCGCCAGCAGCCCTAGACAGTCTGATCAGCCCCAGCATTTT	CASSPRQSDQPQHF
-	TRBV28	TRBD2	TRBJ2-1	TGTGCCAGCTGGACTTTAGCGGGAGTCCCCTACAATGAGCAGTTCTTC	CASWTLAGVPYNEQFF
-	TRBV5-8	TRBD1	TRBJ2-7	TGTGCCAGCAGTAAACCGGGACAGGGCTTTGGGCAGTACTTC	CASSKPGQGFGQYF
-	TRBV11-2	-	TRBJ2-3	TGTGCCAGCAGCTATTTCTCAGATACGCAGTATTTT	CASSYFSDTQYF
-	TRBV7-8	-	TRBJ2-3	TGTGCCAGCAGCTTAGACAGGGCTGAGACAGATACGCAGTATTTT	CASSLDRAETDTQYF
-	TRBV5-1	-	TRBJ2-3	TGCGCCAGCAGCTTGGACCTGGCGGGAGATACGCAGTATTTT	CASSLDLAGDTQYF
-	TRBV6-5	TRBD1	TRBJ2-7	TGTGCCAGCAGTAGGGGGCAGGGGGCCTACGAGCAGTACTTC	CASSRGQGAYEQYF
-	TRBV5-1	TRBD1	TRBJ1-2	TGCGCCAGCAGCTTGGGCAGGGGGCTGGCTAACTATGGCTACACCTTC	CASSLGRGLANYGYTF